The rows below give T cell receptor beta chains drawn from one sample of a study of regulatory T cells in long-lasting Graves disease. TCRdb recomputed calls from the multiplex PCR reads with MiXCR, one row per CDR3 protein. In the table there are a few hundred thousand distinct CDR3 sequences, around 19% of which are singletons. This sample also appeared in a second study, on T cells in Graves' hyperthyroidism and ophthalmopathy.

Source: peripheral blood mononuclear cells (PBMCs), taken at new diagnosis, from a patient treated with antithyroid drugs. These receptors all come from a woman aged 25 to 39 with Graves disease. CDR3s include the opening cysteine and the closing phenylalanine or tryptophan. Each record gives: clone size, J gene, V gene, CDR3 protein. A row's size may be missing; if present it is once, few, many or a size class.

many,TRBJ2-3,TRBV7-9,CASSSQGQGDTQYF
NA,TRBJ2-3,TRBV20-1,CSARDWSSGVTNTQYF
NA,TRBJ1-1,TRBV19,CASSTGGAGKNTEAFF
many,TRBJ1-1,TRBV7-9,CASSSSSSEAFF
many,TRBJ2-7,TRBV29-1,CSVGGDTRGEQYF
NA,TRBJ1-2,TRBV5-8,CASSERTPNYGYTF
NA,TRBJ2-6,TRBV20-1,CSATQQGTSGGRLSGANVLTF
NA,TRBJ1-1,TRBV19,CASSPLSTGLSEAFF
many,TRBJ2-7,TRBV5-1,CASSLPGLRLGEQYF
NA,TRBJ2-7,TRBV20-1,CSGVGGPANEQYF
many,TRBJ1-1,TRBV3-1,CASSHLTGTGTEAFF
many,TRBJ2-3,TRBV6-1,CASSDPRQRSSTDTQYF
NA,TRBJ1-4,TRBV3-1,CASSPRDSEKLFF
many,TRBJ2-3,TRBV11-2,CASSLEWGGGTDTQYF
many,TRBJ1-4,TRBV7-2,CASSLAAGLYEKLFF
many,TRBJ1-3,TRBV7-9,CASSLSGRFGNTIYF
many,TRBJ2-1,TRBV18,CASSPSPGLRGNEQFF
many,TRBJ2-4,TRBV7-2,CASSFGSANIQYF
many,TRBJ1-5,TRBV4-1,CASSQGHDSNQPQHF
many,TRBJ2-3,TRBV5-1,CASSYGGPSLGAHTQYF
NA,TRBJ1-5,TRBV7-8,CASSTGTGTRNQPRHF
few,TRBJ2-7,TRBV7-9,CASSLNGYEQYF
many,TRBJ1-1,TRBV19,CASSMLQAGNTEAFF
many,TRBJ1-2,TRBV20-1,CSARLIWKVDYGYTF
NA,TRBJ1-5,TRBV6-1,CASSGGSRGRGSNQPQHF
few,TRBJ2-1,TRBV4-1,CASSQVHRTSYNEQFF
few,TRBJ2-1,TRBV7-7,CASSLELAGVGEQFF
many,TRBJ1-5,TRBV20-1,CSARGQGTQPQHF
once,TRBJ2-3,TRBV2,CASSRTSGVSTDTQYF
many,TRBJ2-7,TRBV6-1,CASSEARRVLDEQYF
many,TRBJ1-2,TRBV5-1,CASSPSEPYSYGYTF
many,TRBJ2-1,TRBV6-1,CARAKQDAGPEFF
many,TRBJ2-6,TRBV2,CASPEQGPSGANVLTF
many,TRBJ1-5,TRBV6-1,CASVVPGNQPQHF
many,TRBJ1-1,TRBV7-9,CASSLWPGTGGGLGTEAFF
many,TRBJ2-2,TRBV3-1,CASSRGTGTGELFF
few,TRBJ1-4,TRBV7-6,CASSLRAGRNEKLFF
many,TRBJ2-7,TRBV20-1,CSASLGRRVEQYF
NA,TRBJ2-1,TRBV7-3,CASSLVGGATYEQFF
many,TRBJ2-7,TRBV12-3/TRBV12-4,CASSFRTGSYEQYF
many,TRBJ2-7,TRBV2,CASSDGGTRIYEQYF
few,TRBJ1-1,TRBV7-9,CASQKGGEAFF
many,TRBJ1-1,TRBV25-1,CASSGPGGSTEAFF
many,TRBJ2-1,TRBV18,CASSSGLATNEQFF
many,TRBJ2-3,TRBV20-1,CSALGRTDTQYF
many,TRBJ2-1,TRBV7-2,CASSGLAGRSYNEQFF
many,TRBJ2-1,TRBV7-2,CASSLGLAGSSYNEQFF
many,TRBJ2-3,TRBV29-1,CSAKEGGGADTQYF
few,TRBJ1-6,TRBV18,CASSPEGGSPLHF
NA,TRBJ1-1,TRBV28,CASSSGGFDTEAFF
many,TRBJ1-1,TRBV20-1,CSASTGGNTEAFF